This T cell receptor beta chain appears in the sequencing data of a study of cytomegalovirus exposure and HLA in healthy donors. Study outcomes and limitations: Most observed TCR sequences were rare, whereas some public TCRs were detected in many donors. There were 160 or so TCR beta chains listed as cytomegalovirus-associated. Specificity for CMV antigens was confirmed in vitro for a few of the CMV-associated chains.

With V trimmed by 5 bases and J by 5 bases, 7 bases remained unmatched. This CDR3 is built from 14 residues. Germline V CDR1 and CDR2: SGHNT, YENEEA. Measured with immunoSEQ multiplex PCR; TCRdb has only the in-frame clones, and not every one. The repertoire holds fewer than 120,000 clones, with around 89% as singletons. For this clone: What it recognizes is unknown.

The sequence was collected from a woman younger than 45 in good health and CMV-seropositive. Specimen: PBMCs. The J gene is TRBJ2-7, the V gene TRBV11-3, with TRBD1 identical over 9 bases. DNA of the CDR3: TGTGCCAGCAGCCTACAGGGGGCCGGCGACGAGCAGTACTTC. This sequence encodes CASSLQGAGDEQYF. Full variable domain (remainder filled in from reference TRBV11-3 and TRBJ2-7): EAGVVQSPRYKIIEKKQPVAFWCNPISGHNTLYWYLQNLGQGPELLIRYENEEAVDDSQLPKDRFSAERLKGVDSTLKIQPAELGDSAVYLCASSLQGAGDEQYFGPGTRLTVT.